This T cell receptor (beta chain) was sequenced in a study of T cell responses to AZD1222 COVID-19 vaccine. Some clones are missing from TCRdb's copy, which holds only in-frame ones; the method was immunoSEQ multiplex PCR. The table lists around 120,000 clones, 84% of them singletons. Comments on this clone: The antigen remains undetermined. At one end the junction does not follow the germline gene, possibly because of a read error.

Whole-study findings and limits: Seropositivity was recorded at baseline in only a handful of AZD1222 recipients. None of the repertoires were sampled until the peak T cell response had passed. Spike-specific TCRs gained breadth and depth after people received two AZD1222 doses. Donors were chiefly white British, with a greater number of females, and clonal diversity was perhaps underestimated.

This clonotype was sampled from an adult who received the AZD1222 COVID-19 vaccine. Sequenced material: peripheral blood, taken 28 days after the second AZD1222 dose.

CDR3 in amino acids: CASSLYRNTEAFF. The CDR3 DNA is TGTGCTAGCAGCTTGTACAGGAACACTGAAGCTTTCTTT. V and J are TRBV7-7 and TRBJ1-1, with no clear D. The CDR3 extends over 13 amino acids. CDR1 is SSHAT and CDR2 is FNYEAQ in the germline V gene (reference sequence).